Below are 3 T cell receptor beta chains sequenced from a single sample in a study of T cells in Graves' hyperthyroidism and ophthalmopathy. From RNA transcripts, TCR beta CDR3 regions were amplified. When the TCR CDR3 underwent first-round RT-PCR, the HTBI primer set was used. TCRdb re-analysed the multiplex PCR reads in MiXCR, keeping a single row per CDR3 protein. The sample shows approximately 710,000 distinct CDR3 sequences, approximately 15% of them seen only once. Sequencing was carried out using blood. Receptor source: a man aged 45-65 years with Graves' hyperthyroidism.

V is TRBV2 and J is TRBJ1-1, with TRBD1 identical over 7 bases. Germline CDR1 reads SNHLY; CDR2 reads FYNNEI. This CDR3 region has 15 residues. Trimming removed 4 bases from V and 6 bases from J; junction bases left unmatched: 11. CDR3 in amino acids: CASSARQGGGAEAFF. The CDR3 nucleotides read TGTGCCAGCAGTGCAAGACAGGGCGGAGGTGCTGAAGCTTTCTTT.

The rearrangement links TRBV6-1 to TRBJ2-7; the D call may be TRBD1 or TRBD2 (5 bases each). V lost 7 bases, J lost 0 bases, and 16 bases lay in between. Germline V gene lookup returns CDR1 MNHNS and CDR2 SASEGT. The CDR3 length is 15 residues. The DNA of the CDR3 is TGTGCCAGCAATCGCCGGGACGGGGCCTCCTACGAGCAGTACTTC. The encoded protein is CASNRRDGASYEQYF.

This clonotype was observed many times. The chain is built from TRBV3-1 and TRBJ1-1, with 7 bases matching TRBD1. CDR1 and CDR2 (germline): LGHDT, YNNKEL (reference sequence). V was pared by 3 bases and J by 10 bases, with 8 bases of the junction left unmatched. This CDR3 is 13 amino acids long. CDR3 protein: CASSHIQGYGAFF. The CDR3 DNA sequence: TGTGCCAGCAGCCATATACAGGGGTACGGAGCTTTCTTT.